This T cell receptor beta chain stems from a study of a mutant IDH1 vaccine in newly diagnosed glioma. The time point here: week 35, safety follow-up. It was 300 ug of mutant IDH1 20-mer peptide that made up each vaccine dose, given with topical imiquimod. The protocol was immunoSEQ multiplex PCR, while the TCRdb copy is restricted to in-frame clones and leaves out a portion. The repertoire holds around 32,000 clones, around 80% seen once, with approximately 3.4% in the top ten. The CDR3 is 14 amino acids. The germline V gene has CDR1 SEHNR and CDR2 FQNEAQ (reference sequence). The V segment lost 6 bases and the J segment 7 bases; nucleotides outside the gene matches: 4. On this clone: Antigen unknown. Given a much more abundant clone one base away, this may be a read error.

The sequence derives from a man in his forties or fifties with glioma. Some clones in this sample may be carry-over from other donors' samples. Here the sequenced sample was PBMCs, taken from a glioma patient whose treatment included an IDH1 peptide vaccine. The chain couples TRBV7-9 to TRBJ1-6; 9 bases align to TRBD1. The CDR3 loop is CASSSGTGNSPLHF. The CDR3 bases are TGTGCCAGCAGTTCCGGGACAGGGAATTCACCCCTCCACTTT.